This TCR beta chain was identified during a study of control samples from healthy donors and cancer patients. The CDR3 covers 15 residues. V gave up 6 bases and J gave up 4 bases; unmatched junction bases: 10. Germline lookup yields CDR1 MNHEY and CDR2 SVGAGI. Measured with immunoSEQ multiplex PCR; TCRdb has only the in-frame clones, and not every one. The sample has approximately 72,000 clones, around 89% seen once; the top ten hold roughly 6.9%. The sequence was obtained from a man aged 50 or older in good health. The gene calls are TRBV6-5 and TRBJ2-3, with TRBD1 identical over 7 bases. The sample comprised blood. The CDR3 DNA is TGTGCCAGCAGACAGGGGCACACCTTTCCAGATACGCAGTATTTT. It codes for CASRQGHTFPDTQYF.